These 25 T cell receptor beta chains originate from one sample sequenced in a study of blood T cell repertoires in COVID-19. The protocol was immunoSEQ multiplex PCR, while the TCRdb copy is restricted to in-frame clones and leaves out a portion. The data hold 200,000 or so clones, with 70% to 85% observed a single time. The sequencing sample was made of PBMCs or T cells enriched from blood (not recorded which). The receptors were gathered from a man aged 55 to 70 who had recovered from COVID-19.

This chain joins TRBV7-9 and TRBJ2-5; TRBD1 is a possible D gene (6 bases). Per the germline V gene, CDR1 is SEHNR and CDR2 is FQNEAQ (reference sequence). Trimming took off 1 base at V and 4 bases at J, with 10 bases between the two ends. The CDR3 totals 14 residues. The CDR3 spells CASSLVWGRETQYF. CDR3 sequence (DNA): TGTGCCAGCAGCTTAGTCTGGGGGCGAGAGACCCAGTACTTC.

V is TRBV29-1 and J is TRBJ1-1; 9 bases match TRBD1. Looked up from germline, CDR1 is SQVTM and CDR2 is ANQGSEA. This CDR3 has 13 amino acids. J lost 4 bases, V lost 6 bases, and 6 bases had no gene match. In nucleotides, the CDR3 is TGCAGCGTACGACAGGGGGTTATCACTGAAGCTTTCTTT. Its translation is CSVRQGVITEAFF.

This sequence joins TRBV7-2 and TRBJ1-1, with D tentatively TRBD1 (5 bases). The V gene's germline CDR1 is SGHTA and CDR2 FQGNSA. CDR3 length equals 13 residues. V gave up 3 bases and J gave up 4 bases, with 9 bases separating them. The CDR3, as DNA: TGTGCCAGCAGCTTCGAAGGGGCCACTGAAGCTTTCTTT. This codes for CASSFEGATEAFF.

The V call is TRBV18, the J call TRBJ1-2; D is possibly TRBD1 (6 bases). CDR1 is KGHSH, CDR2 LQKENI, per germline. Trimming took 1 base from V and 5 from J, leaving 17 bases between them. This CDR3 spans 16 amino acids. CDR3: CASSPRQDGILYGYTF. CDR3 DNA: TGTGCCAGCTCACCACGACAGGACGGGATTCTTTATGGCTACACCTTC.

Here the CDR3 DNA reads TGTGCCAGCAGCACAAGACTGAACACCGGGGAGCTGTTTTTT. It codes for CASSTRLNTGELFF. The V and J genes are TRBV9 and TRBJ2-2; no reliable D call. Germline CDR1 reads SGDLS; CDR2 reads YYNGEE. The CDR3 has 14 amino acids. Trimming left V 4 bases short and J 1 base short, with 8 bases between. The complete variable domain, with remaining parts taken from reference TRBV9 and TRBJ2-2, reads DSGVTQTPKHLITATGQRVTLRCSPRSGDLSVYWYQQSLDQGLQFLIQYYNGEERAKGNILERFSAQQFPDLHSELNLSSLELGDSALYFCASSTRLNTGELFFGEGSRLTVL.

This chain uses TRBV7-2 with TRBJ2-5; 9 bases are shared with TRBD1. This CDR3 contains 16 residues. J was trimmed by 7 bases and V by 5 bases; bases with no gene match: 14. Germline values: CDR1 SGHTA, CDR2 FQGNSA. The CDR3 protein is CASSPPGQGLLGTQYF. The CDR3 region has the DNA TGTGCCAGCAGCCCACCGGGACAGGGTCTCCTCGGGACCCAGTACTTC.

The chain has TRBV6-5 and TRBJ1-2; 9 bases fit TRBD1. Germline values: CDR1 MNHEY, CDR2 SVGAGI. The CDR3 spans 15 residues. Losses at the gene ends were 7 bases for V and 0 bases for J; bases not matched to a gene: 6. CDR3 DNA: TGTGCCAGCAACCTACAGGGGGCGCCTAACTATGGCTACACCTTC. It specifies CASNLQGAPNYGYTF.

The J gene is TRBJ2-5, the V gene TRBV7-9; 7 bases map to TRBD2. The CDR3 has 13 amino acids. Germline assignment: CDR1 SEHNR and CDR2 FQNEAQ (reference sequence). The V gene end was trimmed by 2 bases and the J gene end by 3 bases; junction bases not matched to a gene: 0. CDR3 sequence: CASSLLAEETQYF. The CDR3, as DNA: TGTGCCAGCAGCTTACTAGCGGAAGAGACCCAGTACTTC.

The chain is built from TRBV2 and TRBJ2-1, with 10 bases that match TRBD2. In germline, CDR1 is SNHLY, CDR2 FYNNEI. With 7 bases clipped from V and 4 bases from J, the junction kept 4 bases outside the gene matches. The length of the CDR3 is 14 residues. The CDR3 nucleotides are TGTGCCAGCAATAGCGGGGGGATTTACAATGAGCAGTTCTTC. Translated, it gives CASNSGGIYNEQFF.

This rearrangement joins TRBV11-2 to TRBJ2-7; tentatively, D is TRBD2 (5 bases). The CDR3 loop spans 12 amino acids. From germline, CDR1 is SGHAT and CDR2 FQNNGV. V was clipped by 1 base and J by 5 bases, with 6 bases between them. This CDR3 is CASSLGGHEQYF. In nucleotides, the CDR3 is TGTGCCAGCAGCTTAGGCGGGCACGAGCAGTACTTC.

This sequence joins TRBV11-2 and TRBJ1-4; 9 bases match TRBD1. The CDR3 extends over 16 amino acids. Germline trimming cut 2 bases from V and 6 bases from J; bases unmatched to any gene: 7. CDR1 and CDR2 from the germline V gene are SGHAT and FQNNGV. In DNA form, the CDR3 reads TGTGCCAGCAGCTTAAGCCCGGGACAGGGATATGAAAAACTGTTTTTT. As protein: CASSLSPGQGYEKLFF.

The chain's CDR3 is CASRHSGTGGTEAFF. As DNA, the CDR3 is TGTGCCAGTAGGCACTCCGGGACAGGAGGGACTGAAGCTTTCTTT. This sequence joins TRBV19 and TRBJ1-1, with TRBD1 matching 8 bases. The trim removed 6 bases at V and 5 bases at J, leaving 11 bases unmatched. The CDR3 has 15 amino acids. Per the germline V gene, CDR1 is LNHDA and CDR2 is SQIVND (reference sequence).

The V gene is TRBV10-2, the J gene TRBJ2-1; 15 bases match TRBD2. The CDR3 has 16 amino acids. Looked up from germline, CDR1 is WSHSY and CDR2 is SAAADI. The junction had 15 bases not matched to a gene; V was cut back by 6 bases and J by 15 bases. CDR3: CASRGFGLAGGPWLFF. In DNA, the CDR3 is TGCGCCAGCAGAGGATTCGGACTAGCGGGGGGGCCTTGGTTGTTCTTC.

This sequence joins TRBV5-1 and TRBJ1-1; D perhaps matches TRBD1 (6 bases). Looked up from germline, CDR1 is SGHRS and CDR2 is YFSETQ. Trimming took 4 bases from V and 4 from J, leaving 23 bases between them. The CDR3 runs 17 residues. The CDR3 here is CASSEQTLETGSTEAFF. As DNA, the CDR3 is TGCGCCAGCAGCGAACAAACCCTTGAAACAGGGAGCACTGAAGCTTTCTTT. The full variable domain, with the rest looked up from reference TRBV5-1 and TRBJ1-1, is KAGVTQTPRYLIKTRGQQVTLSCSPISGHRSVSWYQQTPGQGLQFLFEYFSETQRNKGNFPGRFSGRQFSNSRSEMNVSTLELGDSALYLCASSEQTLETGSTEAFFGQGTRLTVV.

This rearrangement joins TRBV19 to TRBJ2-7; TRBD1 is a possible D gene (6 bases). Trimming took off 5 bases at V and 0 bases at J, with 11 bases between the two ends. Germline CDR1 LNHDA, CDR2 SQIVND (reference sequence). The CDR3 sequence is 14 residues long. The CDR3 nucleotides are TGTGCCAGTAGTTCGGACAGTAACTCCTACGAGCAGTACTTC. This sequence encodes CASSSDSNSYEQYF.

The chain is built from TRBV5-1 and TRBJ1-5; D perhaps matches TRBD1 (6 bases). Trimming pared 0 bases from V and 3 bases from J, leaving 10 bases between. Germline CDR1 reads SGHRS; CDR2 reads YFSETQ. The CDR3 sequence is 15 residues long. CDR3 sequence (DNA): TGCGCCAGCAGCTTGGGTTCAGGGGTCAATCAGCCCCAGCATTTT. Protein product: CASSLGSGVNQPQHF.

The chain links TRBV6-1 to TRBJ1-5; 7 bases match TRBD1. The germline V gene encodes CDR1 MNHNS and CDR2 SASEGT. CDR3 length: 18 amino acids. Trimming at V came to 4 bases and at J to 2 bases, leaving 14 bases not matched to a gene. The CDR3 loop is CASSAIPRTGRGNQPQHF. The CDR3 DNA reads TGTGCCAGCAGTGCGATACCTAGGACAGGTCGCGGCAATCAGCCCCAGCATTTT.

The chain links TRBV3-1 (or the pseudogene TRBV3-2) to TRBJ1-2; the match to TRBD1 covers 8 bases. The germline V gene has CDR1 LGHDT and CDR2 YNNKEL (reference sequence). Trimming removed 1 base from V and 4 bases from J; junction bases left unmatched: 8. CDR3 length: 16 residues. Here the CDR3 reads CASSQASTGGGYGYTF. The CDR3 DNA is TGTGCCAGCAGCCAAGCAAGTACAGGGGGGGGCTATGGCTACACCTTC.

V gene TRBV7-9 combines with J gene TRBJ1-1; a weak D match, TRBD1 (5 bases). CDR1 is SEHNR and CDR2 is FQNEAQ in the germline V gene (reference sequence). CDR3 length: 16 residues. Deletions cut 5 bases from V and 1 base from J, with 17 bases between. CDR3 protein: CASSVGHQSQNTEAFF. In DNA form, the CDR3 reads TGTGCCAGCAGCGTTGGACATCAGAGCCAGAACACTGAAGCTTTCTTT.

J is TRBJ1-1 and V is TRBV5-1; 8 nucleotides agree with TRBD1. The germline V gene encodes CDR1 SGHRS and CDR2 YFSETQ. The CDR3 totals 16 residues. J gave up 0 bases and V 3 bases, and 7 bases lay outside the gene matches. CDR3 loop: CASSSQGATMNTEAFF. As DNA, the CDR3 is TGCGCCAGCAGCTCGCAGGGGGCTACGATGAACACTGAAGCTTTCTTT.

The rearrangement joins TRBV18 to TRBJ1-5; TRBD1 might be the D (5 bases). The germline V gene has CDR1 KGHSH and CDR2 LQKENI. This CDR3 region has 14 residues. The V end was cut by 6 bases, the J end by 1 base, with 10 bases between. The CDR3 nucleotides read TGTGCCAGCTCCCCGGACACAAGCAATCAGCCCCAGCATTTT. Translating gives CASSPDTSNQPQHF.

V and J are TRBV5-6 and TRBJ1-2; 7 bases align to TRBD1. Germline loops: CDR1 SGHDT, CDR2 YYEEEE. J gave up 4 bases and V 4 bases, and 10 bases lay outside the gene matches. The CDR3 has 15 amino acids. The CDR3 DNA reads TGTGCCAGCAGCGCCCGACAGGGTTTCGGCTATGGCTACACCTTC. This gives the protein CASSARQGFGYGYTF.

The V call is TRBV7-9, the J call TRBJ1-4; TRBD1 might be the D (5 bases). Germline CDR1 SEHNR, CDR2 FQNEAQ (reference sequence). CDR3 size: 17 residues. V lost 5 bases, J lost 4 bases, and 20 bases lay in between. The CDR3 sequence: CASSITYGQGDNEKLFF. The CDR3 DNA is TGTGCCAGCAGCATAACCTACGGACAAGGGGATAATGAAAAACTGTTTTTT.

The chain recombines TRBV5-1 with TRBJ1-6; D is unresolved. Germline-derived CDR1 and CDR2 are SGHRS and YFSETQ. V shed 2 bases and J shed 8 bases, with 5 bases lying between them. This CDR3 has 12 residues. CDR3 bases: TGCGCCAGCAGCTTCCAGGATTCACCCCTCCACTTT. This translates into CASSFQDSPLHF.

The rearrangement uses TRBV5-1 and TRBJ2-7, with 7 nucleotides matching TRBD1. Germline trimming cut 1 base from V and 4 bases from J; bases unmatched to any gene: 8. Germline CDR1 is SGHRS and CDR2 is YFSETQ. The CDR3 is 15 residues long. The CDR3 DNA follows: TGCGCCAGCAGCTTGAAGTCTGGACAGGATTACGAGCAGTACTTC. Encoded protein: CASSLKSGQDYEQYF. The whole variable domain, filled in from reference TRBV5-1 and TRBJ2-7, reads KAGVTQTPRYLIKTRGQQVTLSCSPISGHRSVSWYQQTPGQGLQFLFEYFSETQRNKGNFPGRFSGRQFSNSRSEMNVSTLELGDSALYLCASSLKSGQDYEQYFGPGTRLTVT.